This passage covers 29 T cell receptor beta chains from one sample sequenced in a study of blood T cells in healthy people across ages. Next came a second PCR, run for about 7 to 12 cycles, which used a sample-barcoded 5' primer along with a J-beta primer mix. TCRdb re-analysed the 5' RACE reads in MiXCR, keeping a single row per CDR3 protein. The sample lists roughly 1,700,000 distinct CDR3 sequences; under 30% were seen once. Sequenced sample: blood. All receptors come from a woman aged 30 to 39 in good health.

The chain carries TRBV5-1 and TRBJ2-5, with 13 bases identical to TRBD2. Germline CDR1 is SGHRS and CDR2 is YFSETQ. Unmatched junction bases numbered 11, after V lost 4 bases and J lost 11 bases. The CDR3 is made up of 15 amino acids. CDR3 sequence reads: CASSKGTSGNNEQYF. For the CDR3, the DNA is TGCGCCAGCAGCAAAGGGACTAGCGGGAACAATGAGCAGTACTTC.

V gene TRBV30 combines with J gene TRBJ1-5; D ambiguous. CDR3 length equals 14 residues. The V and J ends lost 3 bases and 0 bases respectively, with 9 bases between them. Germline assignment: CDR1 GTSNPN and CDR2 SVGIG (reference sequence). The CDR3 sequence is CAWRADRSNQPQHF. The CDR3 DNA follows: TGTGCCTGGAGGGCAGATCGTAGCAATCAGCCCCAGCATTTT.

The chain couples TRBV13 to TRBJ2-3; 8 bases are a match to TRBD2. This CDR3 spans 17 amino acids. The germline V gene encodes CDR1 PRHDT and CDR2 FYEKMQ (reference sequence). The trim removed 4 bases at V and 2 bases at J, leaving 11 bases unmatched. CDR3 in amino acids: CASSSPGGGGLTDTQYF. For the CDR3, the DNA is TGTGCCAGCAGCTCCCCGGGGGGCGGGGGGCTCACAGATACGCAGTATTTT.

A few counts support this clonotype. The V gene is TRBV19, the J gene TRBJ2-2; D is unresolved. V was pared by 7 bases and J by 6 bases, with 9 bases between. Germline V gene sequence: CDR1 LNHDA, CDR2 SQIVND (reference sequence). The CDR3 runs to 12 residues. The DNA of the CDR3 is TGTGCCAGTAAGCAGCCCTCCGGGGAGCTGTTTTTT. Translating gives CASKQPSGELFF.

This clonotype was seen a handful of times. The CDR3 DNA follows: TGTGCCAGCAGTTACGGACAGGTAGACGAGCAGTACTTC. Translation: CASSYGQVDEQYF. The V gene is TRBV6-2 or TRBV6-3, the J gene TRBJ2-7, with TRBD1 identical over 7 bases. J gave up 5 bases and V 2 bases, and 3 bases lay outside the gene matches. The CDR3 is made up of 13 amino acids. Germline-derived CDR1 and CDR2 are MNHEY and SVGEGT.

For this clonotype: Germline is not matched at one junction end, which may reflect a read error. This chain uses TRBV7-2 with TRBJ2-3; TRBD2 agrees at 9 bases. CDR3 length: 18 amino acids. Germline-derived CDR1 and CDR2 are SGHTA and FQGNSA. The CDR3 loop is CASSPRWREGGGTDMQYF. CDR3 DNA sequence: TGTGCCAGCAGCCCTCGGTGGCGGGAGGGGGGGGGCACAGATATGCAGTATTTT.

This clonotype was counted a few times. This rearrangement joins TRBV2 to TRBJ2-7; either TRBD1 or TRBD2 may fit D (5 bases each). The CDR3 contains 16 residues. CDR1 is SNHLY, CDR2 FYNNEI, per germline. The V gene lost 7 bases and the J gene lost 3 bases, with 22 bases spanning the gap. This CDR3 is CASTSLFGADNYEQYF. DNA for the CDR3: TGTGCCAGCACAAGCTTATTCGGGGCGGACAACTACGAGCAGTACTTC.

CDR3 nucleotide sequence: TGTGCCAGCAGCCCGGGACAGGGGTGTTACGAGCAGTACTTC. Protein sequence: CASSPGQGCYEQYF. The J gene is TRBJ2-7, the V gene TRBV7-9, with 10 bases fitting TRBD1. The CDR3 runs 14 residues. Germline assignment: CDR1 SEHNR and CDR2 FQNEAQ (reference sequence). V was clipped by 5 bases and J by 4 bases; unmatched bases: 5.

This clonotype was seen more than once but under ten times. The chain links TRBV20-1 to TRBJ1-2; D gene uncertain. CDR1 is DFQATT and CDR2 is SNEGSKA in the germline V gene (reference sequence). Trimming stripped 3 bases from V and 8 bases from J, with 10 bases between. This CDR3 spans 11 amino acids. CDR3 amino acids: CSASETRGYTF. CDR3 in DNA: TGCAGTGCTAGTGAGACGCGGGGCTACACCTTC.

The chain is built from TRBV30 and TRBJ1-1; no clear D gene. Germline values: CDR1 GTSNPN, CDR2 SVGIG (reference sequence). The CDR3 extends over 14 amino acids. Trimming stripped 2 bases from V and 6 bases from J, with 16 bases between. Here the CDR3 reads CAWSTQVQVAEAFF. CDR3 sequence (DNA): TGTGCCTGGAGTACCCAAGTGCAGGTGGCTGAAGCTTTCTTT. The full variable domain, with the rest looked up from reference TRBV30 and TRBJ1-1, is SQTIHQWPATLVQPVGSPLSLECTVEGTSNPNLYWYRQAAGRGLQLLFYSVGIGQISSEVPQNLSASRPQDRQFILSSKKLLLSDSGFYLCAWSTQVQVAEAFFGQGTRLTVV.

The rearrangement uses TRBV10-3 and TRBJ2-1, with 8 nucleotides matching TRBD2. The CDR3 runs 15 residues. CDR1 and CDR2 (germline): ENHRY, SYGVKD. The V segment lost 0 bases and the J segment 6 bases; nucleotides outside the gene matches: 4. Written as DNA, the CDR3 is TGTGCCATCAGTGAGTCCAGCGGGGGTTGCAATGAGCAGTTCTTC. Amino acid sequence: CAISESSGGCNEQFF.

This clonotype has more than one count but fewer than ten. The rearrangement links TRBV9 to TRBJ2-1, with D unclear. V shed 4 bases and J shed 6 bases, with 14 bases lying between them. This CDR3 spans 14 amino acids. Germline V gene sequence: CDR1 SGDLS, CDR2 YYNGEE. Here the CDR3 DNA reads TGTGCCAGCAGCCAAGTGGGCAGCCTCAATGAGCAGTTCTTC. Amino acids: CASSQVGSLNEQFF.

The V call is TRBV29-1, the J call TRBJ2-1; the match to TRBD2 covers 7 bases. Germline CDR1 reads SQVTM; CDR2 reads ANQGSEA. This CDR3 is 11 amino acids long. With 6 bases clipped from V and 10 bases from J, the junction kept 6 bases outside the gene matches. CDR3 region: CSVGTNYEQFF. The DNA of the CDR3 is TGCAGCGTCGGGACTAACTACGAGCAGTTCTTC.

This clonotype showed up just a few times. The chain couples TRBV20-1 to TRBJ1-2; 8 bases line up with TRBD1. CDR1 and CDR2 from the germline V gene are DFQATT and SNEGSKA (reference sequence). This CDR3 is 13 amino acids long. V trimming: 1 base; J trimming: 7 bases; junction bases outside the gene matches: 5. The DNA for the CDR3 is TGCAGTGCTAGAGGGACAGGGAAAGGTGGCTACACCTTC. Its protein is CSARGTGKGGYTF.

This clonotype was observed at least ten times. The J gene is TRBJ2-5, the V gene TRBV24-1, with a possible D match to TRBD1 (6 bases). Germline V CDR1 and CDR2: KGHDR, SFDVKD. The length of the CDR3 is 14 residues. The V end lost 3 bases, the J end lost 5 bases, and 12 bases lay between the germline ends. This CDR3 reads CATSDAQGLETQYF. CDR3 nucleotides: TGTGCCACCAGTGATGCGCAGGGGCTCGAGACCCAGTACTTC.

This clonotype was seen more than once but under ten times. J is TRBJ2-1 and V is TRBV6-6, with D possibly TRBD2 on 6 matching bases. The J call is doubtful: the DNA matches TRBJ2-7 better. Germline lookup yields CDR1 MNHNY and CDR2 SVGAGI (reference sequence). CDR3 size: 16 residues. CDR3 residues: CASRDSGDSSYNEQYF. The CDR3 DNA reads TGTGCCAGCAGGGATAGCGGAGATAGCTCCTACAATGAGCAGTACTTC.

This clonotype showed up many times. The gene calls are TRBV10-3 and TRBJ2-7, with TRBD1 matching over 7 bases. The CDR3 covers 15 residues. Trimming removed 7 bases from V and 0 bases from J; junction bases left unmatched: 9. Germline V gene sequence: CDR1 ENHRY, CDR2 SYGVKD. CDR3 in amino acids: CAINNPTGNSYEQYF. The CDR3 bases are TGTGCCATCAACAACCCGACAGGGAACTCCTACGAGCAGTACTTC.

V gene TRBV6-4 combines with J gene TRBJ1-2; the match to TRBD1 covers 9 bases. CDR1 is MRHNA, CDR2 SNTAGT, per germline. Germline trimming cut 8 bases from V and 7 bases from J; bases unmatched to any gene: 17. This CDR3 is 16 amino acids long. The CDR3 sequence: CASGHLMDRGLSGYTF. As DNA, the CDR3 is TGTGCCAGCGGACATCTGATGGACAGGGGCCTGTCTGGCTACACCTTC.

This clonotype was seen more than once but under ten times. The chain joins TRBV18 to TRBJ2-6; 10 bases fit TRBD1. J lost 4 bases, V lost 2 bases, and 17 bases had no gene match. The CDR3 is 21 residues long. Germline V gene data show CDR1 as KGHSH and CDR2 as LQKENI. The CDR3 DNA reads TGTGCCAGCTCACCAATTAATGCGGGACAGGGGCGCTCTACCGGGGCCAACGTCCTGACTTTC. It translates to CASSPINAGQGRSTGANVLTF.

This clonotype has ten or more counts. The CDR3 reads CSSSGGSYEQYF. CDR3 sequence (DNA): TGCAGCAGTAGCGGGGGTTCCTACGAGCAGTACTTC. The rearrangement links TRBV29-1 to TRBJ2-7, with TRBD2 identical over 9 bases. Germline V gene lookup returns CDR1 SQVTM and CDR2 ANQGSEA. CDR3 length: 12 residues. V was clipped by 8 bases and J by 1 base; unmatched bases: 3.

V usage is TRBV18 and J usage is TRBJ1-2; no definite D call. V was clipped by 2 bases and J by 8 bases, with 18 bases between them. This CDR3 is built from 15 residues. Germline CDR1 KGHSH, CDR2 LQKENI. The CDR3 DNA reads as TGTGCCAGCTCACCATCTAACGCCATGGGAAACGGCTACACCTTC. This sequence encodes CASSPSNAMGNGYTF.

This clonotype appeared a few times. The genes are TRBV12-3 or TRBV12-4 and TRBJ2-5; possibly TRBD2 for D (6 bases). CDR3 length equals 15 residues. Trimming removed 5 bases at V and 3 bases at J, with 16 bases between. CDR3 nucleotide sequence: TGTGCCAGCAGTCGGCCGGGATCGGGAGAAGAGACCCAGTACTTC. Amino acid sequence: CASSRPGSGEETQYF.

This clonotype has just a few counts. The CDR3 reads CASSYDRAGNTIYF. Here the CDR3 DNA reads TGTGCCAGCAGTTACGACAGGGCTGGAAACACCATATATTTT. The chain recombines TRBV6-5 with TRBJ1-3; 7 bases align to TRBD1. Trimming took 2 bases from V and 2 from J; bases not matched to a gene: 0. The germline gives CDR1 MNHEY, CDR2 SVGAGI. The CDR3 spans 14 residues.

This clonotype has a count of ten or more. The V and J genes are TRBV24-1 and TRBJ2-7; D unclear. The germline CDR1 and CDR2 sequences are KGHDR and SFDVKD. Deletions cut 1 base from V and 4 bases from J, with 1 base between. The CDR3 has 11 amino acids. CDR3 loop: CATSDLYEQYF. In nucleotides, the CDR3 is TGTGCCACCAGTGATTTATACGAGCAGTACTTC.

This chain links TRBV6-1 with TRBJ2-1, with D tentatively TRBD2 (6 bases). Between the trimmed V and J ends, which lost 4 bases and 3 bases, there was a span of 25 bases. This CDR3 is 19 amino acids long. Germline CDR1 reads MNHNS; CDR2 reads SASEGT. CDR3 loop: CASSGWGSGSASSYNEQFF. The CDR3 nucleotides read TGTGCCAGCAGTGGCTGGGGCTCCGGGAGTGCCTCCAGCTACAATGAGCAGTTCTTC.

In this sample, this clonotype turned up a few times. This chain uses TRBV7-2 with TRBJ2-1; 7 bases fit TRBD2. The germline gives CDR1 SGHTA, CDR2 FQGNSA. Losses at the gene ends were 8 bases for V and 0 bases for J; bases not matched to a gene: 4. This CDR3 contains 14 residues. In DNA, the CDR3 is TGTGCCAGCGAAGCGGGGAGCTCCTACAATGAGCAGTTCTTC. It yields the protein CASEAGSSYNEQFF.

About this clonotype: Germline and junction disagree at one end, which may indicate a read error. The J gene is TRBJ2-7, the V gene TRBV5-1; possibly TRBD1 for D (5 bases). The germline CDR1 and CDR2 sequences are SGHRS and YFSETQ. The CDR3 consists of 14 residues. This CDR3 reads CAISLREVTGEQYF. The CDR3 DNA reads TGCGCCATCAGCCTCAGGGAAGTTACGGGCGAGCAGTACTTC. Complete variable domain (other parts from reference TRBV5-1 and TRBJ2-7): KAGVTQTPRYLIKTRGQQVTLSCSPISGHRSVSWYQQTPGQGLQFLFEYFSETQRNKGNFPGRFSGRQFSNSRSEMNVSTLELGDSALYLCAISLREVTGEQYFGPGTRLTVT.

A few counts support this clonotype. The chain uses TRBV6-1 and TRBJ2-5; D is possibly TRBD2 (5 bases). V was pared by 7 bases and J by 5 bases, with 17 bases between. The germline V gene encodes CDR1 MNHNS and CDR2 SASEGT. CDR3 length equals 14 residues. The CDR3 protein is CASTVGGVAETQYF. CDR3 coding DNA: TGTGCCAGCACCGTTGGAGGCGTAGCGGAGACCCAGTACTTC.

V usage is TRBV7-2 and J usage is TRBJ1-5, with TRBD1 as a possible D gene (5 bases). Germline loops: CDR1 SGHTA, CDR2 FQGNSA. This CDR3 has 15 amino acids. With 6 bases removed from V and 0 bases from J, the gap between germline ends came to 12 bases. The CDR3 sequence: CASRWGVYSNQPQHF. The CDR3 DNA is TGTGCCAGCAGGTGGGGGGTCTATAGCAATCAGCCCCAGCATTTT.